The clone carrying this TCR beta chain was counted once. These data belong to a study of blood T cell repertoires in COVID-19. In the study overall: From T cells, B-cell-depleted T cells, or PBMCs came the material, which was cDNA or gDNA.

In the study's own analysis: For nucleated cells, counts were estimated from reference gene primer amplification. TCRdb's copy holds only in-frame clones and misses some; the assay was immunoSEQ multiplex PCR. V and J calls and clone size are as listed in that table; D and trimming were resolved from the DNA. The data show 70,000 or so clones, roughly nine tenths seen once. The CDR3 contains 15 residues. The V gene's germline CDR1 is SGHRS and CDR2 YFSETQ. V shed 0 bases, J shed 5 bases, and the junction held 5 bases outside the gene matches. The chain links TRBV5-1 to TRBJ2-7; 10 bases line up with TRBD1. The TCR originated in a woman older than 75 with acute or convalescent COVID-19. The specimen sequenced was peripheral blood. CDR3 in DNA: TGCGCCAGCAGCTTGGGACAGGGGGCCGGCGACGAGCAGTACTTC. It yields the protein CASSLGQGAGDEQYF.